Following are 31 T cell receptor beta chains from one sample sequenced in a study of blood T cells in healthy people across ages. Together with a sample-barcoded 5' primer, a J-beta primer mix was included in a second PCR lasting about 6 to 11 cycles. TCRdb re-derived calls from the 5' RACE reads in MiXCR, one entry per CDR3 protein. The sample has about 780,000 distinct CDR3 sequences; under 30% are singletons. In addition, the sample was reused for a study of T cells of mothers and their children.

Sequenced sample: blood. The receptors shown here come from a boy aged 5 to 17 in good health.

The chain is built from TRBV27 and TRBJ1-4; possibly TRBD1 for D (5 bases). The CDR3 is 14 amino acids. Deletions cut 6 bases from V and 10 bases from J, with 18 bases between. Germline values: CDR1 MNHEY, CDR2 SMNVEV (reference sequence). The DNA for the CDR3 is TGTGCCAGCAGCCCGATGGCGAGGGACGGAAAACTGTTTTTT. This translates into CASSPMARDGKLFF.

This clonotype turned up a few times. The chain couples TRBV6-4 to TRBJ2-6; D call uncertain. CDR1 is MRHNA and CDR2 is SNTAGT in the germline V gene. CDR3 length equals 14 residues. The V end was cut by 6 bases, the J end by 4 bases, with 10 bases between. The CDR3 bases are TGTGCCAGCAGCCGAGAAGTCGGGGCCAACGTCCTGACTTTC. It encodes CASSREVGANVLTF.

This rearrangement joins TRBV6-5 to TRBJ2-1; 8 bases are shared with TRBD2. With V trimmed by 4 bases and J by 10 bases, 9 bases remained unmatched. The CDR3 totals 14 residues. Germline lookup yields CDR1 MNHEY and CDR2 SVGAGI. The CDR3 DNA reads TGTGCCAGCAGTTTGCGGGAGGAAGGATTAGAGCAGTTCTTC. This translates into CASSLREEGLEQFF.

This clonotype has just a few counts. The chain links TRBV6-8 to TRBJ1-2; the match to TRBD1 covers 9 bases. V lost 10 bases to trimming and J lost 2 bases; unmatched junction nucleotides: 5. CDR3 size: 13 residues. The V gene's germline CDR1 is MNHGY and CDR2 SAAAGT. The CDR3 loop is CATPGTGNYGYTF. In DNA, the CDR3 is TGTGCCACCCCGGGGACAGGGAACTATGGCTACACCTTC.

Note on this clonotype: Relative to the germline gene, one junction end is altered; a read error may explain this. This chain links TRBV6-2 or TRBV6-3 with TRBJ2-5, with TRBD2 matching over 8 bases. This CDR3 has 15 amino acids. CDR1 and CDR2 (germline): MNHEY, SVGEGT. CDR3 amino acids: CASSAPGLDVETQCF. The CDR3 DNA is TGTGCCAGCAGTGCTCCGGGACTAGATGTGGAGACCCAGTGCTTC.

The CDR3: CASSFVLGSYGYTF. The CDR3 DNA reads as TGTGCCAGCAGCTTTGTCCTTGGGTCCTATGGCTACACCTTC. The V and J genes are TRBV7-2 and TRBJ1-2; the D is unclear. The germline gives CDR1 SGHTA, CDR2 FQGNSA. The germline V and J ends were trimmed by 3 bases and 4 bases, with 12 bases remaining between them. This CDR3 comprises 14 residues.

A single count supports this clonotype. In DNA, the CDR3 is TGCAGTGCTAGGAAACTAGCGGAGGGCTCTGGGGCCAACGTCCTGACTTTC. It encodes CSARKLAEGSGANVLTF. The rearrangement uses TRBV20-1 and TRBJ2-6, with 8 bases fitting TRBD2. V gave up 3 bases and J gave up 0 bases; unmatched junction bases: 7. Germline V gives CDR1 DFQATT, CDR2 SNEGSKA (reference sequence). The CDR3 is made up of 17 amino acids.

This clonotype appeared a few times. The V and J genes are TRBV15 and TRBJ2-7, with D perhaps matching TRBD1 (6 bases). This CDR3 comprises 14 residues. Germline values: CDR1 LNHNV, CDR2 YYDKDF (reference sequence). Trimming removed 5 bases from V and 2 bases from J, with 13 bases in between. The CDR3 sequence: CATSGTGFPYEQYF. Written as DNA, the CDR3 is TGTGCCACCAGCGGTACAGGGTTTCCCTACGAGCAGTACTTC.

V and J are TRBV28 and TRBJ2-7, with TRBD2 matching over 8 bases. The CDR3 loop spans 14 amino acids. The V segment lost 6 bases and the J segment 2 bases; nucleotides outside the gene matches: 6. Germline loops: CDR1 MDHEN, CDR2 SYDVKM. The CDR3 protein is CASSGGAGTYEQYF. The CDR3 coding sequence is TGTGCCAGCAGCGGGGGGGCTGGGACCTACGAGCAGTACTTC.

About this clonotype itself: The CDR3 ends on some other residue instead of the conserved phenylalanine or tryptophan, so this is likely a read error. V is TRBV18 and J is TRBJ1-1; tentative D call: TRBD1 (5 bases). The CDR3 spans 14 residues. Looked up from germline, CDR1 is KGHSH and CDR2 is LQKENI. Trimming removed 4 bases from V and 2 bases from J, with 11 bases in between. The CDR3 DNA is TGTGCCAGCTCACTTGGGACCCAAAACACTGAAGCTTTCCTT. It is translated as CASSLGTQNTEAFL.

This clonotype was seen a handful of times. This chain connects TRBV28 to TRBJ2-2; D gene uncertain. Looked up from germline, CDR1 is MDHEN and CDR2 is SYDVKM. V shed 2 bases and J shed 6 bases, with 7 bases lying between them. This CDR3 comprises 13 residues. The CDR3 spells CASSLDAPGELFF. As DNA, the CDR3 is TGTGCCAGCAGTTTAGACGCCCCCGGGGAGCTGTTTTTT.

The chain is built from TRBV5-1 and TRBJ2-3; D perhaps matches TRBD1 (5 bases). Germline CDR1 SGHRS, CDR2 YFSETQ. V shed 0 bases and J shed 6 bases, with 14 bases lying between them. CDR3 length: 15 amino acids. As DNA, the CDR3 is TGCGCCAGCAGCTTGGAGGGGATCCCACTGGATACGCAGTATTTT. This translates into CASSLEGIPLDTQYF.

The genes are TRBV15 and TRBJ1-2, with D possibly being TRBD1 (6 bases). The CDR3 has 14 residues. With 5 bases removed from V and 6 bases from J, the gap between germline ends came to 16 bases. Germline CDR1 and CDR2: LNHNV and YYDKDF (reference sequence). The CDR3 protein is CATSPRGGAHGYTF. In DNA form, the CDR3 reads TGTGCCACCAGCCCGCGCGGGGGGGCCCATGGCTACACCTTC.

This clonotype showed up just a few times. The rearrangement links TRBV6-1 to TRBJ2-2; a weak D match, TRBD1 (6 bases). Trimming cost V 6 bases and J 1 base, with 15 bases left between them. This CDR3 has 16 amino acids. Germline V gene lookup returns CDR1 MNHNS and CDR2 SASEGT. This CDR3 is CASRGRQAKNTGELFF. The CDR3, as DNA: TGTGCCAGCAGAGGTCGACAGGCCAAGAACACCGGGGAGCTGTTTTTT.

This clonotype was recorded a few times. The chain employs TRBV2 and TRBJ2-7; the D gene is possibly TRBD1 (6 bases). V was cut by 5 bases and J by 9 bases, with 11 bases left in between. Germline V gene sequence: CDR1 SNHLY, CDR2 FYNNEI. The CDR3 extends over 11 amino acids. CDR3 in DNA: TGTGCCAGCAGTCGACTGGGGGCGCAGTACTTC. Its translation is CASSRLGAQYF.

Ten or more counts support this clonotype. The chain joins TRBV28 to TRBJ1-3, with D unclear. The CDR3 is 14 amino acids. CDR1 is MDHEN and CDR2 is SYDVKM in the germline V gene. Between the trimmed V and J ends, which lost 6 bases and 1 base, there was a span of 10 bases. CDR3 sequence: CASSPQGSGNTIYF. The CDR3 DNA is TGTGCCAGCAGCCCTCAAGGTTCTGGAAACACCATATATTTT.

On this clonotype itself: Sequence at one end of the junction differs from germline and may be a read error. V gene TRBV20-1 combines with J gene TRBJ1-4, with D possibly TRBD1 on 6 matching bases. This CDR3 is built from 15 residues. CDR1 and CDR2 from the germline V gene are DFQATT and SNEGSKA (reference sequence). CDR3 bases: TGCAGTGCTAGAGATGTAACAGGGCCTAAGGAAAAACTGTTTTTT. Amino acids: CSARDVTGPKEKLFF.

This clonotype was observed a handful of times. The chain has TRBV12-3 or TRBV12-4 and TRBJ1-1; D ambiguous. V lost 4 bases to trimming and J lost 0 bases, with 9 bases between them. CDR3 length equals 14 residues. The CDR3 DNA follows: TGTGCCAGCAGTTCCCTGAGTGTGAACACTGAAGCTTTCTTT. The encoded protein is CASSSLSVNTEAFF.

This clonotype was found many times. This chain uses TRBV5-1 with TRBJ1-2, with D possibly TRBD1 on 6 matching bases. The CDR3 sequence is 14 residues long. Trimming cost V 0 bases and J 4 bases, with 10 bases left between them. Germline-derived CDR1 and CDR2 are SGHRS and YFSETQ. CDR3 in amino acids: CASSLALGAYGYTF. The CDR3 region has the DNA TGCGCCAGCAGCTTGGCCCTGGGGGCCTATGGCTACACCTTC.

A few counts support this clonotype. The chain employs TRBV29-1 and TRBJ2-3; tentatively, D is TRBD1 (5 bases). CDR1 is SQVTM and CDR2 is ANQGSEA in the germline V gene. V shed 3 bases and J shed 7 bases, with 11 bases lying between them. The CDR3 sequence is 12 residues long. In DNA form, the CDR3 reads TGCAGCGTTGACGCCAGGGCTTATACGCAGTATTTT. This translates into CSVDARAYTQYF.

The chain couples TRBV7-9 to TRBJ1-4, with 8 bases fitting TRBD1. J was trimmed by 4 bases and V by 5 bases; bases with no gene match: 9. Looked up from germline, CDR1 is SEHNR and CDR2 is FQNEAQ (reference sequence). This CDR3 region has 16 residues. The CDR3 spells CASSRDRGAYNEKLFF. CDR3 nucleotides: TGTGCCAGCAGCCGAGACAGGGGCGCCTATAATGAAAAACTGTTTTTT.

The chain combines TRBV6-2 or TRBV6-3 with TRBJ2-2, with D possibly being TRBD1 (5 bases). Trimming took 7 bases from V and 7 from J, leaving 7 bases between them. The germline V gene encodes CDR1 MNHEY and CDR2 SVGEGT. The CDR3 covers 11 residues. The CDR3 sequence is CASNQGGELFF. The CDR3, as DNA: TGTGCCAGCAACCAGGGCGGGGAGCTGTTTTTT.

This clonotype was picked up a small number of times. The V gene is TRBV4-2, the J gene TRBJ2-1; 11 positions match TRBD2. This CDR3 has 15 residues. J was trimmed by 6 bases and V by 1 base; bases with no gene match: 2. CDR1 is LGHNA and CDR2 is YNFKEQ in the germline V gene. In DNA, the CDR3 is TGTGCCAGCAGCCAAGCCGGGACTAGCGGCAATGAGCAGTTCTTC. Its protein is CASSQAGTSGNEQFF.

The chain links TRBV4-1 to TRBJ1-1; 8 nucleotides line up with TRBD1. The junction had 6 bases not matched to a gene; V was cut back by 0 bases and J by 6 bases. CDR3 length equals 15 residues. CDR1 is MGHRA and CDR2 is YSYEKL in the germline V gene. CDR3 region: CASSQEGRGPPEAFF. The CDR3 region has the DNA TGCGCCAGCAGCCAAGAGGGCAGGGGGCCCCCTGAAGCTTTCTTT.

This clonotype occurred a few times. The chain employs TRBV27 and TRBJ2-5; 11 bases are shared with TRBD2. The V and J ends lost 8 bases and 7 bases, in that order; junction bases with no gene match: 15. The V gene's germline CDR1 is MNHEY and CDR2 SMNVEV (reference sequence). The CDR3 contains 16 residues. The DNA of the CDR3 is TGTGCCAGCCGCGTGAATGCCCTAGCGGGGGGCGGGACCCAGTACTTC. It encodes CASRVNALAGGGTQYF.

The sample holds a few counts of this clonotype. This chain connects TRBV12-5 to TRBJ2-7; 7 nucleotides agree with TRBD1. The germline V gene encodes CDR1 LGHNT and CDR2 FRNRAP. J gave up 1 base and V 0 bases, and 6 bases lay outside the gene matches. The CDR3 has 16 amino acids. The CDR3 nucleotides read TGTGCTAGTGGTTTGGTACTCGGCAGGGGGTCCTACGAGCAGTACTTC. This sequence encodes CASGLVLGRGSYEQYF.

This clonotype was observed a few times. Compared with germline, one end of the junction differs, possibly owing to a read error. V is TRBV18 and J is TRBJ2-2; D is unclear. The germline CDR1 and CDR2 sequences are KGHSH and LQKENI. This CDR3 contains 15 residues. The DNA for the CDR3 is TGTGCCAGCTCCCCACAAGAGGCGAACACCGGGGAGCTGTTTTTT. It yields the protein CASSPQEANTGELFF.

V gene TRBV29-1 combines with J gene TRBJ2-3; 7 nucleotides match TRBD1. The V segment lost 5 bases and the J segment 3 bases; nucleotides outside the gene matches: 8. The CDR3 contains 14 residues. The germline V gene has CDR1 SQVTM and CDR2 ANQGSEA. The CDR3 is CSVPTGRGTDTQYF. Here the CDR3 DNA reads TGCAGCGTTCCGACAGGCAGGGGGACAGATACGCAGTATTTT.

The V call is TRBV2, the J call TRBJ2-1, with D tentatively TRBD1 or TRBD2 (5 bases each). The tail of the sequence fits TRBJ2-7 better, so the J call may be wrong. This CDR3 spans 12 amino acids. Germline-derived CDR1 and CDR2 are SNHLY and FYNNEI. The CDR3 spells CASNEGTYEQYF. CDR3 in DNA: TGTGCCAGCAACGAGGGGACCTACGAGCAGTACTTC.

This chain connects TRBV2 to TRBJ2-5; tentative D call: TRBD2 (7 bases). This CDR3 contains 13 residues. V was pared by 8 bases and J by 5 bases, with 15 bases between. CDR1 and CDR2 from the germline V gene are SNHLY and FYNNEI. The CDR3 DNA reads as TGTGCCAGCGTTTTTGGGGGGGGCGAGACCCAGTACTTC. Protein sequence: CASVFGGGETQYF.

This clonotype was observed a few times. CDR3 residues: CASSLRGQWNTEAFF. The CDR3 region has the DNA TGCGCCAGCAGCCTCCGGGGACAGTGGAACACTGAAGCTTTCTTT. V usage is TRBV5-1 and J usage is TRBJ1-1, with 7 bases identical to TRBD1. The CDR3 runs 15 residues. Trimming at V came to 4 bases and at J to 1 base, leaving 7 bases not matched to a gene. Germline CDR1 and CDR2: SGHRS and YFSETQ.